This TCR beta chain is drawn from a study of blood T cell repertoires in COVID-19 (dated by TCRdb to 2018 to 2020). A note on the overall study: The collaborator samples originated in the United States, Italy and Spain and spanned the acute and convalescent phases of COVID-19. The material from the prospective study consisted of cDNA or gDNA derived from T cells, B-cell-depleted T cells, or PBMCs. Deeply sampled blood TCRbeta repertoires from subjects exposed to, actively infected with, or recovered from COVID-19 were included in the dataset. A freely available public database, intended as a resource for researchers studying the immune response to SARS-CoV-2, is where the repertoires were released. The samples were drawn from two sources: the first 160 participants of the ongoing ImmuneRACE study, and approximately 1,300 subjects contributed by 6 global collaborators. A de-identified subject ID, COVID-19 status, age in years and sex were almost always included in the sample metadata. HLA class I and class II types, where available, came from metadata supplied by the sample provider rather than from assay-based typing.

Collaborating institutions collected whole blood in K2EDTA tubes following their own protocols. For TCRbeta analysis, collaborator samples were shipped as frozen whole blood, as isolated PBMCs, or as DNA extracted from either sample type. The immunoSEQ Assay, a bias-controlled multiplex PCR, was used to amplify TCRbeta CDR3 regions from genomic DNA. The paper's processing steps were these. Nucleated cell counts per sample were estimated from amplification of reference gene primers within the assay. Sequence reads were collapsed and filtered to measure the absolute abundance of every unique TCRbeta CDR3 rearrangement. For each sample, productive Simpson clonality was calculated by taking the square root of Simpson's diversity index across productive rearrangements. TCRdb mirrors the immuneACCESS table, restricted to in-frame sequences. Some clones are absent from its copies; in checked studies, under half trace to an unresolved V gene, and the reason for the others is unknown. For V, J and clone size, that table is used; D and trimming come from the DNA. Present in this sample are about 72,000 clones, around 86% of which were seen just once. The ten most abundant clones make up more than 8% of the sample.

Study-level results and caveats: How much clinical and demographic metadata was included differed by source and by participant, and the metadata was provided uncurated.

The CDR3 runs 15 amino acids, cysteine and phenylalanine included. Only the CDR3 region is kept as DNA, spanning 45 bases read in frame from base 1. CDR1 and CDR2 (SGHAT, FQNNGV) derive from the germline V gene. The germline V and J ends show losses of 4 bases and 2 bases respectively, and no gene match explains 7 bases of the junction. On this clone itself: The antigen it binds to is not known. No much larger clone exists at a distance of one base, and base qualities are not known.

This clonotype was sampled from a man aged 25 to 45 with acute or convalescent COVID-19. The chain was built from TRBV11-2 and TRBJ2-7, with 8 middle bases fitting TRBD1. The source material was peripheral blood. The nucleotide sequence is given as TGTGCCAGCAGCTCGTACTCACAGGGGGCCTACGAGCAGTACTTC. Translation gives CASSSYSQGAYEQYF.